This is a list of T cell receptor beta chains from one sample in a study of neurological immune-mediated disorders. TCRdb passed the 5' RACE reads through MiXCR, listing each CDR3 protein once. The data show 80,000 to 100,000 distinct CDR3 sequences, roughly 3.5% seen once. Sequenced sample: PBMCs. The receptors were sampled from a woman between 45 and 65 years old with multiple sclerosis. Each CDR3 is given with its conserved first and last residue. A D gene is named only where the DNA matches it firmly. Size tells how often a clone was seen (once, few, many) or the class of an expanded clone, and some rows leave it out.

j_gene,abundance,d_gene,v_gene,CDR3nt,CDR3aa
TRBJ2-5,many,.,TRBV2,TGTGCCAGCAGTGACTGGGGCACATCCCAAGAGACCCAGTACTTC,CASSDWGTSQETQYF
TRBJ1-1,many,.,TRBV5-1,TGCGCCAGCAGCTTGGCCCACGTCGGGGCCCCCGCTTTCTTT,CASSLAHVGAPAFF
TRBJ2-7,many,TRBD2,TRBV3-1,TGTGCCAGCAGCCAAGAAGGGCTAGCGGGTTCCTACGAGCAGTACTTC,CASSQEGLAGSYEQYF
TRBJ2-7,.,.,TRBV10-1,TGCGCCAGCAGGGAGGACCCCCGTCGTTACGAGCAGTACTTC,CASREDPRRYEQYF
TRBJ1-6,many,TRBD1,TRBV20-1,TGCAGCGGAGGACAGGGGGCTTCACCCCTCCACTTT,CSGGQGASPLHF
TRBJ1-2,many,.,TRBV7-6,TGTGCCAGCAGCCCTTATGAAGGGTCAAAGGATGGCTACACCTTC,CASSPYEGSKDGYTF
TRBJ1-5,.,.,TRBV7-2,TGTGCCAGCAGCTTAGTAGGGAAGACCCAGAATTTT,CASSLVGKTQNF
TRBJ2-7,many,TRBD2,TRBV4-3,TGCGCCAGCAGCCAAGAGTATGCGGGGGGCGTATACTACGAGCAGTACTTC,CASSQEYAGGVYYEQYF
TRBJ2-3,many,.,TRBV5-1,TGCGCCAGCAGCCCGGAGGGGGGGGCAGGAAATACGCAGTATTTT,CASSPEGGAGNTQYF
TRBJ1-1,.,.,TRBV5-1,TGCGCCAGCAGAGGCAACGAGAACACTGAAGCTTTCTTT,CASRGNENTEAFF
TRBJ2-2,many,.,TRBV3-1,TGTGCCAGCAGCCAAGTCTTGCGAATGTTGGGCACCGGGGAGCTGTTTTTT,CASSQVLRMLGTGELFF
TRBJ1-2,many,.,TRBV29-1,TGCAGCGTTGAGGGGGGAAGGATCGGGGGCTACACCTTC,CSVEGGRIGGYTF
TRBJ2-2,many,.,TRBV6-1,TGTGCCAGCAGTGAAAAGGACACCGGGGAGCTGTTTTTT,CASSEKDTGELFF
TRBJ2-1,many,TRBD1,TRBV5-1,TGCGCCAGCAGCCCGACAGGGGGCTTCTACAATGAGCAGTTCTTC,CASSPTGGFYNEQFF
TRBJ1-2,many,TRBD1,TRBV20-1,TGCAGTGCTACTACAGGGGGCCTCTATGGCTACACCTTC,CSATTGGLYGYTF
TRBJ2-1,many,.,TRBV12-3/TRBV12-4,TGTGCCAGCAGTCCCCAGAATGAGCAGTTCTTC,CASSPQNEQFF
TRBJ2-1,many,.,TRBV6-5,TGTGCCAGCAGTTCTGTAAGTGAGCAGTTCTTC,CASSSVSEQFF
TRBJ2-1,many,TRBD1,TRBV7-6,TGTGCCAGCAGCTCTATGGGACAGTACAATGAGCAGTTCTTC,CASSSMGQYNEQFF
TRBJ1-2,many,TRBD1,TRBV20-1,TGCAGTGCTAACAGGGGGCATATTGGCTACACCTTC,CSANRGHIGYTF
TRBJ2-7,many,TRBD1,TRBV7-8,TGTGCCAGCACGACAGGGTTCTACGAGCAGTACTTC,CASTTGFYEQYF
TRBJ2-3,many,.,TRBV15,TGTGCCACCAGCAGAGATAGGTCGAGAGGGCCCTACCCTCCAGATACGCAGTATTTT,CATSRDRSRGPYPPDTQYF
TRBJ1-2,.,.,TRBV5-6,TGTGCCAGCACCTCCGAGAAGGTCAGGGGACCTCCACCTAACTATGGCTACACCTTC,CASTSEKVRGPPPNYGYTF
TRBJ2-1,many,.,TRBV9,TGTGCCAGCAGCGTAGCCGATCTACTTGGGGCAGACAATGAGCAGTTCTTC,CASSVADLLGADNEQFF
TRBJ1-4,many,.,TRBV4-3,TGCGCCAGCAGCCAAAACGGGGCATTTGCAACTAATGAAAAACTGTTTTTT,CASSQNGAFATNEKLFF
TRBJ2-2,many,.,TRBV29-1,TGCAGCGTTGCAGGCCCTCGGGGCACCGGGGAGCTGTTTTTT,CSVAGPRGTGELFF
TRBJ1-1,few,.,TRBV29-1,TGCAGCGTTGTCAGGGAAACTGAAGCTTTCTTT,CSVVRETEAFF
TRBJ1-5,many,.,TRBV27,TGTGCCAGCAGTTTATCGAAACAGGCCCTCTGGGCCCAGCATTTT,CASSLSKQALWAQHF
TRBJ2-7,many,TRBD1,TRBV10-3,TGTGCCATCAGTGAGACGGACAGGGGCGCCTACGAGCAGTACTTC,CAISETDRGAYEQYF
TRBJ1-3,many,.,TRBV6-5,TGTGCCAGCAGTTCCCCCTTTCGCTCTGGAAACACCATATATTTT,CASSSPFRSGNTIYF
TRBJ1-2,many,TRBD1,TRBV20-1,TGCAGTGCTAGAGATCCGACAGGGGGAGGCTACACCTTC,CSARDPTGGGYTF
TRBJ1-5,many,.,TRBV5-1,TGCGCCAGCAGCTTGGGGACCCTACCGGGGCAGCCCCAGCATTTT,CASSLGTLPGQPQHF
TRBJ2-7,many,TRBD1,TRBV6-6,TGTGCCAGCAGTTACTCGGGGCAGTGGACAGGGTCCACCTACGAGCAGTACTTC,CASSYSGQWTGSTYEQYF
TRBJ2-2,many,.,TRBV9,TGTGCCAGCACGACGGGGACAAACCGTGCCGGGGAGCTGTTTTTT,CASTTGTNRAGELFF
TRBJ1-5,many,.,TRBV5-6,TGTGCCAGCAGCCTAGGGGGGCCGGGGCCCCAGCATTTT,CASSLGGPGPQHF
TRBJ1-5,many,.,TRBV15,TGTGCCACCAGCAGAGATGAGGGGTACAATCAGCCCCAGCATTTT,CATSRDEGYNQPQHF
TRBJ2-7,few,.,TRBV14,TGTGCCAGCAGCCAAGGGGCGGGCCCGGCCTACGAGCAGTACTTC,CASSQGAGPAYEQYF
TRBJ1-1,many,.,TRBV10-3,TGTGCCATCAGTCCCAGGGGTGGCACTGAAGCTTTCTTT,CAISPRGGTEAFF
TRBJ1-2,many,.,TRBV7-9,TGTGCCAGCAGCTTAGGGGAACAGTCTTCTTTGAAAGGCTACACCTTC,CASSLGEQSSLKGYTF
TRBJ2-5,many,.,TRBV20-1,TGCAGTGCTAGACGAGCGGGAGAGACCCAGTACTTC,CSARRAGETQYF
TRBJ1-1,many,.,TRBV5-1,TGCGCCAGCAGCTTGGCTCGGATGAACACTGAAGCTTTCTTT,CASSLARMNTEAFF
TRBJ2-7,many,.,TRBV6-2/TRBV6-3,TGTGCCAGCTTTTGGACGGCGGCCTCCTACGAGCAGTACTTC,CASFWTAASYEQYF
TRBJ1-2,many,TRBD1,TRBV6-5,TGTGCCAGCAGTCCCCGGACAGGGGTCTATGGCTACACCTTC,CASSPRTGVYGYTF
TRBJ1-5,many,.,TRBV6-5,TGTGCCAGCAGCTCCCATAATGGGCAGCCCCAGCATTTT,CASSSHNGQPQHF
TRBJ1-2,many,.,TRBV20-1,TGCAGTGCTAGAGATCAGCTTCATGGCTACACCTTC,CSARDQLHGYTF
TRBJ2-1,many,.,TRBV5-1,TGCGCCAGCAGCTTGGCGGGGGCCGCAAGATCCTACAATGAGCAGTTCTTC,CASSLAGAARSYNEQFF
TRBJ2-7,many,TRBD1,TRBV5-1,TGCGCCAGCAGCTTGGACGAGTGGGGACAGGCCTACGAGCAGTACTTC,CASSLDEWGQAYEQYF
TRBJ2-5,many,TRBD1,TRBV12-3/TRBV12-4,TGTGCCAGCAGTCCCAGACAGGGCGGGCAAGAGACCCAGTACTTC,CASSPRQGGQETQYF
TRBJ2-2,many,.,TRBV10-3,TGTGCCATCACAATTGAGGAGACCGGGGAGCTGTTTTTT,CAITIEETGELFF
TRBJ1-5,many,.,TRBV6-5,TGTGCCAGCAGTCCAGGGTTGGGGAATCAGCCCCAGCATTTT,CASSPGLGNQPQHF
TRBJ2-5,many,TRBD2,TRBV27,TGTGCCAGCAGTTTATTGGGACTAGCGCGGCCCCAGTACTTC,CASSLLGLARPQYF
TRBJ1-1,many,.,TRBV5-4,TGTGCCAGCGCATCAGGGGCGAACACTGAAGCTTTCTTT,CASASGANTEAFF
TRBJ2-1,many,.,TRBV20-1,TGCAGTGCTAGCGACCTCGGGACAATTACCTACAATGAGCAGTTCTTC,CSASDLGTITYNEQFF
TRBJ1-5,many,.,TRBV5-1,TGCGCCAGCAGCGAGGGGACGGCCAATCAGCCCCAGCATTTT,CASSEGTANQPQHF
TRBJ1-3,.,.,TRBV20-1,TGCAGTGCCCCCGACGGGGGCAACTATGGAAAAAACATATATTTT,CSAPDGGNYGKNIYF
TRBJ2-3,many,.,TRBV6-5,TGTGCCAGCCGACCCACGGGGCATCCAGATACGCAGTATTTT,CASRPTGHPDTQYF
TRBJ2-1,many,TRBD2,TRBV5-1,TGCGCCAGCAGCCGGACTAGCGGGGGGGCCAGCGGTGAGCAGTTCTTC,CASSRTSGGASGEQFF
TRBJ2-5,many,TRBD2,TRBV20-1,TGCAGTGCTCCCATAGCGGGGGGCGGGGAGACCCAGTACTTC,CSAPIAGGGETQYF
TRBJ2-3,many,.,TRBV9,TGTGCCAGCAGCGTAGCGGCAGGATTGACAGATACGCAGTATTTT,CASSVAAGLTDTQYF
TRBJ2-7,many,.,TRBV5-5,TGTGCCAGCAGCTTGCGAAGACCTCCCTACGAGCAGTACTTC,CASSLRRPPYEQYF
TRBJ2-7,many,TRBD1,TRBV7-2,TGTGCCAGCAGCTTGACAGGGGGCTCCTACGAGCAGTACTTC,CASSLTGGSYEQYF